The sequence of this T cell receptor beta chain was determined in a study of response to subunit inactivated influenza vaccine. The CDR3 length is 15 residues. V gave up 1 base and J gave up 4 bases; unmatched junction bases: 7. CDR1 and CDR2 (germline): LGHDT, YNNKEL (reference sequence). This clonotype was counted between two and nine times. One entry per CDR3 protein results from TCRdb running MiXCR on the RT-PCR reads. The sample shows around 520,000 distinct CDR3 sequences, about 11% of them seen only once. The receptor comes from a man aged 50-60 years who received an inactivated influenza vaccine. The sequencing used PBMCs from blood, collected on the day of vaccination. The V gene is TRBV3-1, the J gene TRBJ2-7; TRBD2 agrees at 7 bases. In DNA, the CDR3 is TGTGCCAGCAGCCAAGGCGGGAGTAGTCTATACGAGCAGTACTTC. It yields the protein CASSQGGSSLYEQYF.